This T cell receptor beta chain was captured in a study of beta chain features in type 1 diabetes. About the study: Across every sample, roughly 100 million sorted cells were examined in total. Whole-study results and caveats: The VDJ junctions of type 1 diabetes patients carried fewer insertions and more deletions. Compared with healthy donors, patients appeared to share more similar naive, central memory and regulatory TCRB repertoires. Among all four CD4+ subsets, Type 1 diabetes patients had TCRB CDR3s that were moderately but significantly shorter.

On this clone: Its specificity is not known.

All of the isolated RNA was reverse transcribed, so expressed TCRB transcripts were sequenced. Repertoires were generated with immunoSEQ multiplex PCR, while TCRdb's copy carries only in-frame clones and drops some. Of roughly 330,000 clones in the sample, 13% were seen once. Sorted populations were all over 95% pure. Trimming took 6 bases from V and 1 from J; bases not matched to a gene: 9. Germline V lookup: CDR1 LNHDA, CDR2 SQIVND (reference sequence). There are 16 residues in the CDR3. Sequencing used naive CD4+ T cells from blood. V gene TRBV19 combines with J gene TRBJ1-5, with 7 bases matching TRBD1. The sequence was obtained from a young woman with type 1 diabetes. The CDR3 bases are TGTGCCAGTAGCCGCTCCGGGACAGCCAGCAATCAGCCCCAGCATTTT. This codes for CASSRSGTASNQPQHF.